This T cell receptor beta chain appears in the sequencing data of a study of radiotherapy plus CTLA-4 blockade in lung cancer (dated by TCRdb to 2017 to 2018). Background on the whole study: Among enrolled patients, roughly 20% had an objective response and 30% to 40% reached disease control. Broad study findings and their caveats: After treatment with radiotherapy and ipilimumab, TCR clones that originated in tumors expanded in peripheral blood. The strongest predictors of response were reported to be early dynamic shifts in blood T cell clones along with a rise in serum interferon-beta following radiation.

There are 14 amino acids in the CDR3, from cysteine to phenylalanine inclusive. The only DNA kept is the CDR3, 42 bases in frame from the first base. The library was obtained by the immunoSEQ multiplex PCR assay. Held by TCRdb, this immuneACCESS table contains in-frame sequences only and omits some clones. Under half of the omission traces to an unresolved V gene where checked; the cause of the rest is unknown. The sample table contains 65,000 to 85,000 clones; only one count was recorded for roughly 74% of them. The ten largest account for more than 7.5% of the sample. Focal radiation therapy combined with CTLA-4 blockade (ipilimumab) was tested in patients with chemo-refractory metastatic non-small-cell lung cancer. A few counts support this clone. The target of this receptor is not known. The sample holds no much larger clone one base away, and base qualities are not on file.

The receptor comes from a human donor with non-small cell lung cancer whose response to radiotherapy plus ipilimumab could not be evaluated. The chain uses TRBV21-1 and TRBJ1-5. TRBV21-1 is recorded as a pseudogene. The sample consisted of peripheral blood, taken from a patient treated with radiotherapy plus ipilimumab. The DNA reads TGTGCCAGCAGCAAAAGCCGAACGAATCAGCCCCAGCATTTT. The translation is CASSKSRTNQPQHF.